Presented here are 30 T cell receptor beta chains from one specimen sequenced in a study of OX40 agonist ivuxolimab in advanced cancers. Sequenced by immunoSEQ multiplex PCR; TCRdb stores in-frame clones only, minus some. Of about 43,000 clones listed, around 90% are singletons. This sample comprised CD4+ or CD8+ T cells sorted from blood, obtained in a trial of the OX40 agonist ivuxolimab. The origin of the receptors is an adult with an advanced solid tumor such as melanoma, head and neck, liver or kidney cancer.

The V call is TRBV19, the J call TRBJ2-3; 10 positions agree with TRBD1. Germline V CDR1 and CDR2: LNHDA, SQIVND (reference sequence). Trimming at V came to 1 base and at J to 1 base, leaving 2 bases not matched to a gene. This CDR3 spans 16 amino acids. DNA for the CDR3: TGTGCCAGTAGTATAGGACAGGGGGCGGGCACAGATACGCAGTATTTT. This sequence encodes CASSIGQGAGTDTQYF.

The J gene is TRBJ1-2, the V gene TRBV7-9, with a possible D match to TRBD1 (5 bases). With 2 bases removed from V and 8 bases from J, the gap between germline ends came to 9 bases. The CDR3 has 12 residues. The germline CDR1 and CDR2 sequences are SEHNR and FQNEAQ (reference sequence). The CDR3 loop is CASSLRGAGYTF. CDR3 DNA sequence: TGTGCCAGCAGCTTAAGAGGGGCCGGCTACACCTTC.

The chain recombines TRBV4-1 with TRBJ1-4; D might be TRBD1 (6 bases). This CDR3 is 14 amino acids long. V was trimmed by 4 bases and J by 4 bases, leaving 10 bases between them. CDR1 is MGHRA and CDR2 is YSYEKL in the germline V gene. The CDR3 is CASSRGQFNEKLFF. The DNA for the CDR3 is TGCGCCAGCAGCCGAGGACAGTTTAATGAAAAACTGTTTTTT.

The gene calls are TRBV7-6 and TRBJ2-1; D not resolved. The germline V gene encodes CDR1 SGHVS and CDR2 FNYEAQ. V was trimmed by 2 bases and J by 0 bases, leaving 17 bases between them. CDR3 length: 18 amino acids. The CDR3, as DNA: TGTGCCAGCAGCTTACTTAGAGGAGATCACCCCTCCTACAATGAGCAGTTCTTC. Encoded protein: CASSLLRGDHPSYNEQFF.

The chain links TRBV29-1 to TRBJ1-2, with a tentative D call TRBD1 (6 bases). The CDR3 runs to 11 residues. Germline CDR1 and CDR2: SQVTM and ANQGSEA. The ends were cut back, 4 bases at V and 7 bases at J, with 10 bases in the middle. CDR3 in DNA: TGCAGCGTTGTGATAGGGGGTGGCTACACCTTC. Encoded protein: CSVVIGGGYTF.

This chain's CDR3 is CASSFSVSDTQYF. For the CDR3, the DNA is TGTGCCAGCAGCTTTAGCGTTTCAGATACGCAGTATTTT. V and J are TRBV7-9 and TRBJ2-3; maybe TRBD2 (5 bases). Trimming removed 3 bases from V and 4 bases from J, with 8 bases in between. The CDR3 is 13 amino acids. Germline CDR1 SEHNR, CDR2 FQNEAQ (reference sequence).

The rearrangement uses TRBV6-4 and TRBJ2-5; D not certain. The J call is in doubt because the DNA end fits TRBJ2-7 better. The CDR3 consists of 11 residues. Germline assignment: CDR1 MRHNA and CDR2 SNTAGT. The CDR3 DNA is TGTGCCATTAGGGATGACTACGAGCAGTACTTC. This translates into CAIRDDYEQYF.

V gene TRBV2 combines with J gene TRBJ2-7, with 7 nucleotides matching TRBD2. J lost 0 bases, V lost 10 bases, and 12 bases had no gene match. Germline V CDR1 and CDR2: SNHLY, FYNNEI. CDR3 size: 15 residues. CDR3 nucleotide sequence: TGTGCCACCAAGTCGGGGGGACCGAGCTCCTACGAGCAGTACTTC. This gives the protein CATKSGGPSSYEQYF.

The rearrangement links TRBV7-6 to TRBJ2-3; 7 bases are shared with TRBD2. This CDR3 is 15 amino acids long. The germline gives CDR1 SGHVS, CDR2 FNYEAQ. Unmatched junction bases numbered 10, after V lost 3 bases and J lost 7 bases. The CDR3 DNA follows: TGTGCCAGCAGCTTTGAGGGAGGGCCGATTAATACGCAGTATTTT. This sequence encodes CASSFEGGPINTQYF.

The chain joins TRBV18 to TRBJ2-1; D is perhaps TRBD2 (5 bases). Germline CDR1 reads KGHSH; CDR2 reads LQKENI. The CDR3 loop spans 15 amino acids. Trimming left V 4 bases short and J 0 bases short, with 10 bases between. The CDR3 region has the DNA TGTGCCAGCTCACTCTCGGGAAGCTCCTACAATGAGCAGTTCTTC. The encoded protein is CASSLSGSSYNEQFF.

The V call is TRBV28, the J call TRBJ2-7; weak D call: TRBD1 (5 bases). Germline-derived CDR1 and CDR2 are MDHEN and SYDVKM. The ends were cut back, 2 bases at V and 0 bases at J, with 11 bases in the middle. The CDR3 loop spans 15 amino acids. The CDR3 DNA is TGTGCCAGCAGTTTAGGGGCAGTCAACTCCTACGAGCAGTACTTC. This codes for CASSLGAVNSYEQYF.

This chain connects TRBV15 to TRBJ1-2; 9 nucleotides match TRBD1. Trimming cost V 0 bases and J 6 bases; bases outside gene matches: 8. The CDR3 runs to 16 residues. CDR1 and CDR2 from the germline V gene are LNHNV and YYDKDF (reference sequence). The CDR3 DNA follows: TGTGCCACCAGCAGAGATCGGGTAACAGGGGGCGATGGCTACACCTTC. Residues: CATSRDRVTGGDGYTF.

A single count supports this clone. V gene TRBV5-4 combines with J gene TRBJ1-1; 8 nucleotides match TRBD1. The CDR3 has 16 amino acids. With 4 bases clipped from V and 0 bases from J, the junction kept 8 bases outside the gene matches. In germline, CDR1 is SGHNT, CDR2 YYREEE (reference sequence). In DNA form, the CDR3 reads TGTGCCAGCAGCATAGGGACAGGAAGTATGAACACTGAAGCTTTCTTT. As protein: CASSIGTGSMNTEAFF. Looking up the rest from reference TRBV5-4 and TRBJ1-1 gives the full variable domain: ETGVTQSPTHLIKTRGQQVTLRCSSQSGHNTVSWYQQALGQGPQFIFQYYREEENGRGNFPPRFSGLQFPNYSSELNVNALELDDSALYLCASSIGTGSMNTEAFFGQGTRLTVV.

The gene calls are TRBV5-6 and TRBJ2-1; D possibly corresponds to TRBD2 (5 bases). V lost 1 base and J 13 bases, leaving 21 bases between the germline ends. Looked up from germline, CDR1 is SGHDT and CDR2 is YYEEEE. The CDR3 runs to 15 residues. CDR3 in DNA: TGTGCCAGCAGCTTGTACGCCAGCATACCCGGGGATCAGTTCTTC. Translated: CASSLYASIPGDQFF.

This clone was recorded once. The chain uses TRBV5-6 and TRBJ1-2, with no clear D. Trimming cost V 0 bases and J 8 bases, with 14 bases left between them. Germline V gene data show CDR1 as SGHDT and CDR2 as YYEEEE. There are 14 residues in the CDR3. CDR3 protein: CASSLAVGPPGYTF. The CDR3 bases are TGTGCCAGCAGCTTGGCCGTTGGCCCGCCGGGCTACACCTTC.

J is TRBJ2-5 and V is TRBV9, with a tentative D call TRBD2 (5 bases). Trimming took off 7 bases at V and 7 bases at J, with 11 bases between the two ends. Germline lookup yields CDR1 SGDLS and CDR2 YYNGEE. The CDR3 contains 11 residues. CDR3 protein: CASGGPGTQYF. As DNA, the CDR3 is TGTGCCAGCGGCGGGCCGGGGACCCAGTACTTC.

Only a few counts were recorded for this clone. CDR3 amino acids: CASSLGGAGQPQHF. For the CDR3, the DNA is TGTGCCAGCAGCTTAGGCGGGGCCGGTCAGCCCCAGCATTTT. This chain connects TRBV7-9 to TRBJ1-5; perhaps TRBD1 as D (5 bases). This CDR3 spans 14 amino acids. The V gene's germline CDR1 is SEHNR and CDR2 FQNEAQ (reference sequence). Trimming pared 1 base from V and 6 bases from J, leaving 10 bases between.

This chain joins TRBV6-5 and TRBJ1-2, with D possibly TRBD1 on 6 matching bases. The V gene lost 2 bases and the J gene lost 6 bases, with 13 bases spanning the gap. This CDR3 comprises 14 residues. The V gene's germline CDR1 is MNHEY and CDR2 SVGAGI. The DNA of the CDR3 is TGTGCCAGCAGTTACGGTCAGGGGTCTCATGGCTACACCTTC. It encodes CASSYGQGSHGYTF.

The genes are TRBV28 and TRBJ1-1; D is undetermined. This CDR3 has 14 residues. Per germline, CDR1 MDHEN and CDR2 SYDVKM. Trimming removed 3 bases at V and 0 bases at J, with 8 bases between. CDR3 DNA: TGTGCCAGCAGTTTTGACTCCTTGAACACTGAAGCTTTCTTT. This codes for CASSFDSLNTEAFF.

The chain is built from TRBV19 and TRBJ2-1; D not certain. V was pared by 3 bases and J by 7 bases, with 10 bases between. Per the germline V gene, CDR1 is LNHDA and CDR2 is SQIVND (reference sequence). The CDR3 consists of 13 residues. The CDR3 nucleotides are TGTGCCAGTAGTATTTGGCTGACGAATGAGCAGTTCTTC. Protein sequence: CASSIWLTNEQFF. Full variable domain (outside the CDR3, taken from reference TRBV19 and TRBJ2-1): DGGITQSPKYLFRKEGQNVTLSCEQNLNHDAMYWYRQDPGQGLRLIYYSQIVNDFQKGDIAEGYSVSREKKESFPLTVTSAQKNPTAFYLCASSIWLTNEQFFGPGTRLTVL.

The chain links TRBV6-6 to TRBJ2-7, with D tentatively TRBD1 (6 bases). The CDR3 runs to 14 residues. Germline V gives CDR1 MNHNY, CDR2 SVGAGI (reference sequence). The V end lost 0 bases, the J end lost 7 bases, and 13 bases lay between the germline ends. In DNA, the CDR3 is TGTGCCAGCAGTTACTCGACAGGTTCGGGTGAGCAGTACTTC. Translated, it gives CASSYSTGSGEQYF.

The chain recombines TRBV19 with TRBJ1-4; TRBD1 is a possible D gene (5 bases). The CDR3 runs 15 residues. Germline V lookup: CDR1 LNHDA, CDR2 SQIVND (reference sequence). Trimming took 3 bases from V and 7 from J, leaving 15 bases between them. The CDR3 coding sequence is TGTGCCAGTAGTATTTTGGCAGGGTCTGCTGAAAAACTGTTTTTT. Translated: CASSILAGSAEKLFF.

The chain has TRBV7-8 and TRBJ1-2; D possibly corresponds to TRBD1 (5 bases). CDR1 SGHVS and CDR2 FQNEAQ come from the germline V gene. This CDR3 comprises 17 residues. The V gene lost 0 bases and the J gene lost 5 bases, with 19 bases spanning the gap. CDR3 in amino acids: CASSLARGGQAVYGYTF. In DNA, the CDR3 is TGTGCCAGCAGCTTAGCCCGGGGGGGTCAGGCAGTGTATGGCTACACCTTC.

The gene calls are TRBV27 and TRBJ2-5; 9 bases agree with TRBD1. This CDR3 has 14 residues. Germline lookup yields CDR1 MNHEY and CDR2 SMNVEV (reference sequence). J gave up 3 bases and V 6 bases, and 5 bases lay outside the gene matches. The CDR3 DNA is TGTGCCAGCAGCATCTGGACAGGGGAAGAGACCCAGTACTTC. As protein: CASSIWTGEETQYF.

This chain links TRBV9 with TRBJ2-3, with 8 bases that match TRBD1. Germline values: CDR1 SGDLS, CDR2 YYNGEE. The ends lost 4 bases at V and 2 bases at J; junction bases unmatched: 12. CDR3 length: 17 amino acids. CDR3 sequence: CASSYGTGHSFTDTQYF. The CDR3 bases are TGTGCCAGCAGCTACGGGACAGGTCATTCCTTCACAGATACGCAGTATTTT.

CDR3 loop: CASSAKGGGLAGGSYEQYF. The CDR3 DNA reads TGTGCCAGCAGTGCTAAGGGGGGGGGACTAGCGGGAGGTTCCTACGAGCAGTACTTC. The V call is TRBV6-1, the J call TRBJ2-7, with 15 bases that match TRBD2. V was clipped by 4 bases and J by 1 base; unmatched bases: 11. The CDR3 length is 19 residues. Germline-derived CDR1 and CDR2 are MNHNS and SASEGT.

The chain uses TRBV28 and TRBJ1-6; tentative D call: TRBD1 (6 bases). Between the trimmed V and J ends, which lost 2 bases and 8 bases, there was a span of 13 bases. The CDR3 is made up of 15 amino acids. The germline V gene encodes CDR1 MDHEN and CDR2 SYDVKM. The CDR3: CASSLRRTDYSPLHF. The CDR3 DNA reads as TGTGCCAGCAGTTTACGAAGGACAGATTATTCACCCCTCCACTTT.

The rearrangement uses TRBV5-1 and TRBJ2-5; 12 bases fit TRBD2. This CDR3 comprises 16 residues. The germline gives CDR1 SGHRS, CDR2 YFSETQ. Losses at the gene ends were 4 bases for V and 5 bases for J; bases not matched to a gene: 9. The CDR3 here is CASSLTSGGVRETQYF. CDR3 nucleotides: TGCGCCAGCAGCCTGACTAGCGGGGGTGTAAGGGAGACCCAGTACTTC.

The rearrangement uses TRBV28 and TRBJ2-1; no clear D. Per the germline V gene, CDR1 is MDHEN and CDR2 is SYDVKM. The CDR3 has 15 residues. Trimming removed 5 bases at V and 9 bases at J, with 20 bases between. The CDR3 loop is CASSLHYDPGSEQFF. CDR3 DNA: TGTGCCAGCAGTCTACACTATGACCCCGGTAGTGAGCAGTTCTTC.

CDR3 amino acids: CASTPPDTESYEQYF. The CDR3, as DNA: TGTGCCAGCACCCCCCCGGACACTGAATCCTACGAGCAGTACTTC. The chain combines TRBV28 with TRBJ2-7; tentative D call: TRBD1 (5 bases). The CDR3 sequence is 15 residues long. CDR1 MDHEN and CDR2 SYDVKM come from the germline V gene. V was pared by 7 bases and J by 1 base, with 17 bases between.